These T cell receptor beta chains were read from a single sample in a study of molecular identifiers for immune sequencing clone quantification. One entry per CDR3 protein results from TCRdb running MiXCR on the PCR reads. The data contain about 510,000 distinct CDR3 sequences, around 23% of them singletons. Source material: naive CD8+ T cells from blood, with Jurkat cell RNA spiked in. The receptors here all came from a human donor in good health. Some libraries in this study had Jurkat cell RNA spiked in. CDR3s include the opening cysteine and the closing phenylalanine or tryptophan. A D gene is named only where the DNA matches it firmly. The size entry is marked missing in some rows and otherwise reads once, few, many or a size class.

D	V	size	J	DNA	CDR3
-	TRBV29-1	many	TRBJ2-2	TGCAGCGTTGAGTGTCCCACCGGGGAGCTGTTTTTT	CSVECPTGELFF
-	TRBV6-2/TRBV6-3	many	TRBJ2-6	TGTGCCAGCAGTTACGAACCCTCTGGGGCCAACGTCCTGACTTTC	CASSYEPSGANVLTF
-	TRBV24-1	few	TRBJ2-3	TGTGCCACCAGTGATTTGCTTGGACCCGGGGATACGCAGTATTTT	CATSDLLGPGDTQYF
TRBD1	TRBV19	few	TRBJ2-1	TGTGCCAGTAGTACCGGGACAGAATACAATGAGCAGTTCTTC	CASSTGTEYNEQFF
-	TRBV29-1	many	TRBJ2-5	TGCAGCGTTGAAGCGGGACTGTCCGGAGAGACCCAGTACTTC	CSVEAGLSGETQYF
-	TRBV19	few	TRBJ2-3	TGTGCCAGTAAGCTTAGGGAAACCGCGGGAGATACGCAGTATTTT	CASKLRETAGDTQYF
-	TRBV20-1	-	TRBJ1-1	TGCAGTGGGATGGAGGTGGCTAATTCATGGAACACTGAAGCTTTCTTT	CSGMEVANSWNTEAFF
-	TRBV11-2	few	TRBJ2-5	TGTGCCAGCAGCCCCGCGGGTAGGGCCCAGTACTTC	CASSPAGRAQYF
TRBD1	TRBV28	few	TRBJ1-5	TGTGCCAGCAGGAAGCACAGGGGGCGTAGTCAGCCCCAGCATTTT	CASRKHRGRSQPQHF
-	TRBV29-1	many	TRBJ2-2	TGCAGCGTTGGACAGATCAACACCGGGGAGCTGTTTTTT	CSVGQINTGELFF
-	TRBV4-3	few	TRBJ2-7	TGCGCCAGCAGCCAAGACGCAATCGGTGTAGCGGCGGGCGAGCAGTACTTC	CASSQDAIGVAAGEQYF
-	TRBV20-1	many	TRBJ2-7	TGCAGTGCCCGGACACCCGTCTCCTACGAGCAGTACTTC	CSARTPVSYEQYF
-	TRBV10-3	few	TRBJ2-7	TGTGCCATCGGCGACAGCGCCTACGAGCAGTACTTC	CAIGDSAYEQYF
TRBD2	TRBV11-2	-	TRBJ2-5	TGTGCCAGCAGCTTAGATTTCCCGTCTAGCGGGGGGCCCCAAGAGACCCAGTACTTC	CASSLDFPSSGGPQETQYF
TRBD2	TRBV6-2/TRBV6-3	many	TRBJ2-7	TGTGCCAGCAGCCGAGGACTAGCTGGATACGAGCAGTACTTC	CASSRGLAGYEQYF
-	TRBV28	many	TRBJ2-7	TGTGCCAGCAGTTTCGAGGGTGACGAGCAGTACTTC	CASSFEGDEQYF
TRBD1	TRBV28	-	TRBJ2-7	TGTGCCAGCAGCCCCGACAGGGCCCTTACCTACGAGCAGTACTTC	CASSPDRALTYEQYF
TRBD2	TRBV28	many	TRBJ2-3	TGTGCCAGCAGCCAACGGGGTAGCGGGAGTACAGATACGCAGTATTTT	CASSQRGSGSTDTQYF
-	TRBV16	few	TRBJ2-7	TGTGCCAGCAGCCAATTCCCACAGGAGCAGTACTTC	CASSQFPQEQYF
TRBD2	TRBV29-1	-	TRBJ2-7	TGCAGCGTGAGCCGGGGAAGCGGGACCCACGAGCAGTACTTC	CSVSRGSGTHEQYF
-	TRBV28	many	TRBJ1-5	TGTGCCAGCATTAAAGACAGCTATAGCAATCAGCCCCAGCATTTT	CASIKDSYSNQPQHF
-	TRBV4-1	-	TRBJ2-7	TGCGCCAGCAGCCAAGTTATTAAAGTGGCGGGGATGACCTACGAGCAGTACTTC	CASSQVIKVAGMTYEQYF
-	TRBV18	few	TRBJ2-5	TGTGCCAGCTCACCATACGACCAAGAGACCCAGTACTTC	CASSPYDQETQYF
TRBD1	TRBV7-9	few	TRBJ1-2	TGTGCCAGCAGCTTACCCGAGGGGGCAACTAACTATGGCTACACCTTC	CASSLPEGATNYGYTF
-	TRBV6-6	few	TRBJ2-5	TGTGCCAGCTGCGAAGGGAACCAAGAGACCCAGTACTTC	CASCEGNQETQYF
-	TRBV7-6	-	TRBJ2-5	TGTGCCAGCAGCTTAGCTGTGGGAGAGACCCAGTACTTC	CASSLAVGETQYF
TRBD2	TRBV9	few	TRBJ2-3	TGTGCCAGCAGGCGGGGGGGCGGTAGCACAGATACGCAGTATTTT	CASRRGGGSTDTQYF
-	TRBV4-3	-	TRBJ2-2	TGCGCCAGCAGCCAAGCGGTGGCAGGGGTGGGGTCCGAGGAGCTGTTTTTT	CASSQAVAGVGSEELFF
-	TRBV7-9	few	TRBJ1-1	TGTGCCAGCAACACATATCGTCCAGGGATTAGGCTCACTGAAGCTTTCTTT	CASNTYRPGIRLTEAFF
-	TRBV5-6	few	TRBJ2-7	TGTGCCAGCAGCCCGTATGGGATGCACTACGAGCAGTACTTC	CASSPYGMHYEQYF
-	TRBV7-9	-	TRBJ2-5	TGTGCCAGCAGCTTGCCGGGACAAGGGGAGACCCAGTACTTC	CASSLPGQGETQYF
TRBD2	TRBV7-9	many	TRBJ2-7	TGTGCCAGCAGCTTCGGGAGCGGGAGGGCCGTTTACGAGCAGTACTTC	CASSFGSGRAVYEQYF
-	TRBV20-1	many	TRBJ1-1	TGCAGTGCTAGAGATCGGGATGGGGTCTATGAAGCTTTCTTT	CSARDRDGVYEAFF
-	TRBV20-1	few	TRBJ1-3	TGCAGTGCTAGAGACCCGACGGATTCTGGAAACACCATATATTTT	CSARDPTDSGNTIYF
-	TRBV4-3	-	TRBJ1-6	TGCGCCAGCAGCCAAAGCTGGGGCCCGTCGACAGTCTATAATTCACCCCTCCACTTT	CASSQSWGPSTVYNSPLHF
-	TRBV4-3	many	TRBJ2-3	TGCGCCAGCAGCCAAGATCACGTCCAGAGCACAGATACGCAGTATTTT	CASSQDHVQSTDTQYF
-	TRBV7-2	many	TRBJ2-3	TGTGCCAGCAGCTTACAGGACACCCTTAGCACAGATACGCAGTATTTT	CASSLQDTLSTDTQYF
-	TRBV9	many	TRBJ2-7	TGTGCCAGCAGCGTAGGGACTTCCTACGAGCAGTACTTC	CASSVGTSYEQYF
TRBD1	TRBV24-1	few	TRBJ2-7	TGTGCCACCAGTGATCGACAGGGGTTGGGAGAGCAGTACTTC	CATSDRQGLGEQYF
-	TRBV29-1	many	TRBJ1-1	TGCAGCGCAGTCGGAGGTTTCGACACTGAAGCTTTCTTT	CSAVGGFDTEAFF
TRBD1	TRBV11-2	many	TRBJ2-6	TGTGCCAGCAGCTTTTTATCGGGACAGCGCAGCCTGAGCTCTGGGGCCAACGTCCTGACTTTC	CASSFLSGQRSLSSGANVLTF
-	TRBV28	few	TRBJ2-2	TGTGCCAGCAGTTCGAGAATTCATACCACCGGGGAGCTGTTTTTT	CASSSRIHTTGELFF
-	TRBV7-2	-	TRBJ2-7	TGTGCCAGCAGCGTCAGGGGTCTCGAGCAGTACTTC	CASSVRGLEQYF
TRBD2	TRBV12-3/TRBV12-4	-	TRBJ2-1	TGTGCCAGCAGTCGAAGCGGGAACTCCTACAATGAGCAGTTCTTC	CASSRSGNSYNEQFF
-	TRBV28	many	TRBJ2-7	TGTGCCAGCAGTTTTGGGGCCGAGCAGTACTTC	CASSFGAEQYF
TRBD1	TRBV7-9	few	TRBJ2-7	TGTGCCAGCAGCGCTCGGACAGGGAGAATCAACGAGCAGTACTTC	CASSARTGRINEQYF
TRBD2	TRBV3-1	few	TRBJ2-1	TGTGCCAGCAGCCATAGCGGGGACTACAATGAGCAGTTCTTC	CASSHSGDYNEQFF
TRBD2	TRBV20-1	few	TRBJ2-4	TGCAGTGCAAGGGGACTAGCGGGAGGGGGGGCCAAAAACATTCAGTACTTC	CSARGLAGGGAKNIQYF
TRBD1	TRBV27	few	TRBJ1-1	TGTGCCAGCAGTAGAGGGACAGGTAGTGAAGCTTTCTTT	CASSRGTGSEAFF
-	TRBV15	-	TRBJ2-4	TGTGCCACCTCAACAACGGGACCAAACATTCAGTACTTC	CATSTTGPNIQYF
-	TRBV27	-	TRBJ1-2	TGTGCCAGCAGCGAGGGGTATGGCTATGGCTACACCTTC	CASSEGYGYGYTF
TRBD2	TRBV20-1	-	TRBJ2-7	TGCAGTGCTAGAGATGGCGCTAGCGGGAGCTACGAGCAGTACTTC	CSARDGASGSYEQYF
-	TRBV20-1	few	TRBJ2-5	TGCAGTGCTTTTTCGGGGTTTTGGACCCCAAAAGAGACCCAGTACTTC	CSAFSGFWTPKETQYF
-	TRBV4-1	-	TRBJ2-1	TGCGCCAGCAGCCAAGATCATGGCTTCCAGGGGGGTGAGCAGTTCTTC	CASSQDHGFQGGEQFF
-	TRBV27	-	TRBJ2-1	TGTGCCAGCAATTCCGAGAGCGGGTTGGCCCTAGAGCAGTTCTTC	CASNSESGLALEQFF
-	TRBV30	-	TRBJ2-1	TGTGCCTGGGAGACGTGGGACAATGAGCAGTTCTTC	CAWETWDNEQFF